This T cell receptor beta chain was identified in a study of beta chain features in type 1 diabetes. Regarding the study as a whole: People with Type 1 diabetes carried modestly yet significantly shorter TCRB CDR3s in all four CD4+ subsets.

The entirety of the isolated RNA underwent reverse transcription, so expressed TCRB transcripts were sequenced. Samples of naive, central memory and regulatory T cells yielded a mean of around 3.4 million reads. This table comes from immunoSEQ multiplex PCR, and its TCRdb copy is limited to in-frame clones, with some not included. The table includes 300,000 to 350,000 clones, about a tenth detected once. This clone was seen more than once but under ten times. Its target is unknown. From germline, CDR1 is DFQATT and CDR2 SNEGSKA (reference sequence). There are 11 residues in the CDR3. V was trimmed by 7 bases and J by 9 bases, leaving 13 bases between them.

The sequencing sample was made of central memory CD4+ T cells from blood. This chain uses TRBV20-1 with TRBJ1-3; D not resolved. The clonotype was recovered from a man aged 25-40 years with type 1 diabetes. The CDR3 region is CSVSYRSTIYF. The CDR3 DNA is TGCAGTGTTTCCTACCGGAGCACCATATATTTT.